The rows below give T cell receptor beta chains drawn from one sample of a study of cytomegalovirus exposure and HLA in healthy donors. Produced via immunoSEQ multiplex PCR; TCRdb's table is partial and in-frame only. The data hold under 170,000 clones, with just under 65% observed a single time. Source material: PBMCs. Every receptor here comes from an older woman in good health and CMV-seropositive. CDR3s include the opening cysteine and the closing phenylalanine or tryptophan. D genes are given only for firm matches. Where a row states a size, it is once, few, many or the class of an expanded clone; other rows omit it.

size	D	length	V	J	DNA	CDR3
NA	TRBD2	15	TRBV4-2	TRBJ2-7	TGTGCCAGCAGCCAAGATCCAGCGGGACGGGACGAGCAGTACTTC	CASSQDPAGRDEQYF
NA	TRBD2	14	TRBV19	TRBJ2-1	TGTGCCAGTAGTATAGGCGGGAGGGCCGCTGAGCAGTTCTTC	CASSIGGRAAEQFF
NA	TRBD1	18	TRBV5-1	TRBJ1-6	TGCGCCAGCAGCCCCCGAAGAAGGACAGGGATGTATAATTCACCCCTCCACTTT	CASSPRRRTGMYNSPLHF
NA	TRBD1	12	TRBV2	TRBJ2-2	TGTGCCAGCACGACAGGGTCCGGGGAGCTGTTTTTT	CASTTGSGELFF
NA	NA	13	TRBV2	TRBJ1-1	TGTGCCAGCAGTGGACAGACGAACACTGAAGCTTTCTTT	CASSGQTNTEAFF
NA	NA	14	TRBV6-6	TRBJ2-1	TGTGCCAGCACCAACCAGGGAACCTACAATGAGCAGTTCTTC	CASTNQGTYNEQFF
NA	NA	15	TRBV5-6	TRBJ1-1	TGTGCCAGCAGCCAGATGGGGGGAGGGAACACTGAAGCTTTCTTT	CASSQMGGGNTEAFF
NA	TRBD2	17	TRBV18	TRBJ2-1	TGTGCCAGCTCACCACCGTCTAGCGGGTATCCCTACAATGAGCAGTTCTTC	CASSPPSSGYPYNEQFF
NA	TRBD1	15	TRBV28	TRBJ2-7	TGTGCCAGCAGCTCCCCCGGGACAGGGTACTACGAGCAGTACTTC	CASSSPGTGYYEQYF
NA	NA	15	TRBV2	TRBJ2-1	TGTGCCAGCAGGGTACTAGGGAGCTCCTACAATGAGCAGTTCTTC	CASRVLGSSYNEQFF
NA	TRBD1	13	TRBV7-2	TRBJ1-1	TGTGCCAGCAGCTTGAATAGACAGGGTGAAGCTTTCTTT	CASSLNRQGEAFF
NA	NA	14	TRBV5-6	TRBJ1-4	TGTGCCAGCAGCTTGTGGCAGTTGAATGAAAAACTGTTTTTT	CASSLWQLNEKLFF
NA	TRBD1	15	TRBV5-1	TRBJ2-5	TGCGCCAGCACGACATTAACAGGGGATTCGGAGACCCAGTACTTC	CASTTLTGDSETQYF
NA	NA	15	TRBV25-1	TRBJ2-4	TGTGCCAGCAGTGCCCGCGGGGCCGGGCTTGACATTCAGTACTTC	CASSARGAGLDIQYF
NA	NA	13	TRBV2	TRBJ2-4	TGTGCCAGCAGCGGGGACAGGGCGGGAGGTCAGTACTTC	CASSGDRAGGQYF
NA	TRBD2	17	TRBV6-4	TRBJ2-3	TGTGCCAGCAGTGACTCGGGTAGCGGGGGAGGCACAGATACGCAGTATTTT	CASSDSGSGGGTDTQYF
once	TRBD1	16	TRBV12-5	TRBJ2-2	TGTGCTAGTGGTTTATACAGGGGCGCGAACACCGGGGAGCTGTTTTTT	CASGLYRGANTGELFF
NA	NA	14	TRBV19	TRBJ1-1	TGTGCCAGTAGTATTGGGGGAGGCGGCACTGAAGCTTTCTTT	CASSIGGGGTEAFF
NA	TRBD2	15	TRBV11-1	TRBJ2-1	TGTGCCAGCAGCTCCGGGACTAGCTTCAACAATGAGCAGTTCTTC	CASSSGTSFNNEQFF
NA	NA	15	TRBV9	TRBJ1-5	TGTGCCAGCAGCGTAGTAGGGGATAGCAATCAGCCCCAGCATTTT	CASSVVGDSNQPQHF
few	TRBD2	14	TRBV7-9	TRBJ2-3	TGTGCCAGCAGCCCGGGACTAGCGGGAGAAACGCAGTATTTT	CASSPGLAGETQYF
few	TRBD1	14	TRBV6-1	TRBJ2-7	TGTGCCAGCAGTACCCGGACAGGGACCTACGAGCAGTACTTC	CASSTRTGTYEQYF
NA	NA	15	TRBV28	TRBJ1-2	TGTGCCAGCAGTTTATTCCAGGAAACTAACTATGGCTACACCTTC	CASSLFQETNYGYTF
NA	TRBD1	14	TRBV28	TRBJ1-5	TGTGCCAGCAGCCAGGGGGATAGCAATCAGCCCCAGCATTTT	CASSQGDSNQPQHF
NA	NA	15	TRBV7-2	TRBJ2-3	TGTGCCAGCAGCTCCCGCGGAGGGAGCACAGATACGCAGTATTTT	CASSSRGGSTDTQYF